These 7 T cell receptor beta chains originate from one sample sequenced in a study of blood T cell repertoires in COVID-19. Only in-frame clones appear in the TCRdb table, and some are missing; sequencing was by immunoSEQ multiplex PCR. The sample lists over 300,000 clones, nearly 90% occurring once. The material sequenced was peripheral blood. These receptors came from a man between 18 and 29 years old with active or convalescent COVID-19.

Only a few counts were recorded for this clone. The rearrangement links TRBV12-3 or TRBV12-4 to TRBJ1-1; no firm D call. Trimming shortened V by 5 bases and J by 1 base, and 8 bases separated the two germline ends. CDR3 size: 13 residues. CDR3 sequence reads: CASSLRENTEAFF. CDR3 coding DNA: TGTGCCAGCAGTCTCCGGGAGAACACTGAAGCTTTCTTT.

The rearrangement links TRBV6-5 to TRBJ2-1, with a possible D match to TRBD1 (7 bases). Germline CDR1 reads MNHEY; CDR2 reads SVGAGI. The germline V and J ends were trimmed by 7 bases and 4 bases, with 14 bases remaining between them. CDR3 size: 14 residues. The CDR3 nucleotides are TGTGCCAGCAACCGGAGGGGACAGTACAATGAGCAGTTCTTC. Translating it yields CASNRRGQYNEQFF.

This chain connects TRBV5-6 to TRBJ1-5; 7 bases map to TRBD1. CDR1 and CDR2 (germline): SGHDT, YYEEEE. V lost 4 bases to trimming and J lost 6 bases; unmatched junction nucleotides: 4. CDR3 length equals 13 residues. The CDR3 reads CASSRQGTQPQHF. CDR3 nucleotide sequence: TGTGCCAGCAGCAGACAGGGAACTCAGCCCCAGCATTTT.

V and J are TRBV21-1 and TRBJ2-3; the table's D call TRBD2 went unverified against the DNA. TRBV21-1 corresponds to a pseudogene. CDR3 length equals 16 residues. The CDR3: CASSKWKGGGTDTQYF. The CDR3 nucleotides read TGTGCCAGCAGCAAGTGGAAAGGAGGGGGCACAGATACGCAGTATTTT.

Here the CDR3 DNA reads TGTGCCAGCAGTGACTCGAGTCCCGGGACAGACTTGAGCAATCAGCCCCAGCATTTT. This translates into CASSDSSPGTDLSNQPQHF. The chain links TRBV6-4 to TRBJ1-5; 7 nucleotides align to TRBD1. Germline values: CDR1 MRHNA, CDR2 SNTAGT. This CDR3 is 19 amino acids long. Trimming took 0 bases from V and 1 from J; bases not matched to a gene: 12.

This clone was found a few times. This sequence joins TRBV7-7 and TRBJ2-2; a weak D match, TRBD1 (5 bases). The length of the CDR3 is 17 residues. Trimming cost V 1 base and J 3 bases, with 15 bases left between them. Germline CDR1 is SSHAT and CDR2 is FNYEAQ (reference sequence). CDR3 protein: CASSLGSVRAHTGELFF. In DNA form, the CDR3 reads TGTGCCAGCAGCTTAGGATCTGTCAGGGCTCACACCGGGGAGCTGTTTTTT.

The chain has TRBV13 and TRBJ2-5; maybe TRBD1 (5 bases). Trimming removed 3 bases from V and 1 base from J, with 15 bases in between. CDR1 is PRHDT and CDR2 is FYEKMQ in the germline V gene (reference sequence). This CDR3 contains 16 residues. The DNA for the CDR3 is TGTGCCAGCAGCTTCGGTACAGGCCTCGTCCAAGAGACCCAGTACTTC. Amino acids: CASSFGTGLVQETQYF.